A single sample is the source of the 27 T cell receptor beta chains below, sequenced in a study of T cells in placental villitis. Amplification of TCR-beta CDR3 regions from genomic DNA was performed with the immunoSEQ v4 bias-controlled multiplex PCR assay, which was run blinded to group allocation. Entries here come from immuneACCESS through TCRdb and include only in-frame sequences with V and J called. Some clones fail to appear in such tables; in the studies checked, an unresolved V gene covers under half of the shortfall, and the cause of the remainder is unknown. Recorded for this sample are some 6,500 clones; about 77% of them occurred a single time. The ten largest clonotypes hold around 8.6% of the sample. Source material: placental tissue containing maternal and fetal cells. Receptors originate from a human patient with infectious villitis; the placental T cells may come from both mother and fetus.

V and J are TRBV2 and TRBJ1-2, with D possibly matching TRBD1 (6 bases). V lost 0 bases to trimming and J lost 7 bases, with 18 bases between them. Looked up from germline, CDR1 is SNHLY and CDR2 is FYNNEI. This CDR3 has 16 residues. CDR3 DNA: TGTGCCAGCAGTGAAGCGCGCGGACAGACGCAACCTGGCTACACCTTC. Translating gives CASSEARGQTQPGYTF. Complete variable domain (other parts from reference TRBV2 and TRBJ1-2): EPEVTQTPSHQVTQMGQEVILRCVPISNHLYFYWYRQILGQKVEFLVSFYNNEISEKSEIFDDQFSVERPDGSNFTLKIRSTKLEDSAMYFCASSEARGQTQPGYTFGSGTRLTVV.

CDR3 region: CASSTGRSREAFF. Written as DNA, the CDR3 is TGTGCCAGCAGTACTGGACGGTCCCGTGAAGCTTTCTTT. The chain uses TRBV6-2 or TRBV6-3 and TRBJ1-1; D not resolved. Per the germline V gene, CDR1 is MNHEY and CDR2 is SVGEGT. Trimming stripped 5 bases from V and 7 bases from J, with 14 bases between. This CDR3 contains 13 residues.

The chain has TRBV5-8 and TRBJ1-1; the D gene is possibly TRBD1 (6 bases). This CDR3 spans 13 amino acids. CDR1 and CDR2 from the germline V gene are SGHTS and YDEGEE. V was cut by 5 bases and J by 5 bases, with 13 bases left in between. The CDR3, as DNA: TGTGCCAGCAGACTGACAAGGGGGACTGAAGCTTTCTTT. Translating it yields CASRLTRGTEAFF.

This chain links TRBV30 with TRBJ1-2, with D maybe TRBD1 (5 bases). Trimming shortened V by 1 base and J by 5 bases, and 8 bases separated the two germline ends. CDR1 and CDR2 (germline): GTSNPN, SVGIG (reference sequence). This CDR3 has 12 amino acids. CDR3 sequence (DNA): TGTGCCTGGAGTGCAGGGAGATATGGCTACACCTTC. Encoded protein: CAWSAGRYGYTF.

The V call is TRBV3-1 (or the pseudogene TRBV3-2), the J call TRBJ1-1, with 7 bases lining up with TRBD1. Germline CDR1 and CDR2: LGHDT and YNNKEL (reference sequence). After removal of 2 bases from V and 7 bases from J, the junction contained 4 bases not matched to a gene. This CDR3 is built from 13 residues. Here the CDR3 reads CASSQITGVEAFF. CDR3 coding DNA: TGTGCCAGCAGCCAAATAACAGGGGTTGAAGCTTTCTTT.

The V call is TRBV20-1, the J call TRBJ1-4; D ambiguous. The CDR3 contains 11 residues. The V and J ends lost 2 bases and 5 bases respectively, with 3 bases between them. From germline, CDR1 is DFQATT and CDR2 SNEGSKA (reference sequence). As DNA, the CDR3 is TGCAGTGCTAGACAAAATGAAAAACTGTTTTTT. It yields the protein CSARQNEKLFF.

The chain employs TRBV30 and TRBJ2-2; 10 bases are a match to TRBD2. CDR1 GTSNPN and CDR2 SVGIG come from the germline V gene (reference sequence). This CDR3 has 14 residues. With V trimmed by 2 bases and J by 5 bases, 2 bases remained unmatched. CDR3: CAWSSGGVTGELFF. The CDR3 nucleotides read TGTGCCTGGAGTAGCGGGGGGGTTACCGGGGAGCTGTTTTTT.

CDR3: CASSDQGYGYTF. The CDR3 DNA reads as TGTGCCAGCAGTGACCAGGGCTATGGCTACACCTTC. The chain combines TRBV25-1 with TRBJ1-2, with D possibly being TRBD1 (5 bases). The CDR3 has 12 residues. CDR1 MGHDK and CDR2 SYGVNS come from the germline V gene. With 3 bases removed from V and 4 bases from J, the gap between germline ends came to 6 bases.

This clone appeared a few times. The CDR3 region is CASSLGGVGAEAFF. As DNA, the CDR3 is TGTGCCAGCAGCTTAGGAGGGGTTGGGGCTGAAGCTTTCTTT. The V and J genes are TRBV11-3 and TRBJ1-1; D is perhaps TRBD1 (5 bases). Germline loops: CDR1 SGHNT, CDR2 YENEEA. Trimming took 1 base from V and 6 from J, leaving 12 bases between them. The length of the CDR3 is 14 residues.

This chain joins TRBV3-1 (or the pseudogene TRBV3-2) and TRBJ2-7, with D tentatively TRBD2 (6 bases). Trimming stripped 1 base from V and 6 bases from J, with 10 bases between. This CDR3 is 13 amino acids long. The V gene's germline CDR1 is LGHDT and CDR2 YNNKEL (reference sequence). In nucleotides, the CDR3 is TGTGCCAGCAGCCAAGGGAGGGCCTCCGAGCAGTACTTC. Translated, it gives CASSQGRASEQYF.

The chain links TRBV6-2 or TRBV6-3 to TRBJ2-1; tentatively, D is TRBD2 (5 bases). The CDR3 consists of 12 residues. V was clipped by 6 bases and J by 10 bases, with 13 bases between them. Germline V gives CDR1 MNHEY, CDR2 SVGEGT. The chain's CDR3 is CASSRWTEEQFF. CDR3 nucleotide sequence: TGTGCCAGCAGCCGCTGGACTGAAGAGCAGTTCTTC.

This chain uses TRBV7-2 with TRBJ2-3; the D gene is possibly TRBD2 (5 bases). V was pared by 5 bases and J by 8 bases, with 17 bases between. Looked up from germline, CDR1 is SGHTA and CDR2 is FQGNSA. CDR3 size: 14 residues. The CDR3 loop is CASSPRRGPVTQYF. The CDR3 DNA sequence: TGTGCCAGCAGCCCCCGTCGGGGTCCGGTTACGCAGTATTTT.

The rearrangement links TRBV7-6 to TRBJ2-5, with D uncertain. Germline CDR1 and CDR2: SGHVS and FNYEAQ. The CDR3 is 14 residues long. V shed 0 bases and J shed 2 bases, with 7 bases lying between them. CDR3 nucleotide sequence: TGTGCCAGCAGCTTAGCGCTCAGGCAAGAGACCCAGTACTTC. It codes for CASSLALRQETQYF.

This clone has just a few counts. This CDR3 is also generated by other DNA sequences in the sample. The gene calls are TRBV3-1 (or the pseudogene TRBV3-2) and TRBJ1-1; D is unclear. With 2 bases removed from V and 5 bases from J, the gap between germline ends came to 6 bases. The CDR3 is made up of 12 amino acids. Germline-derived CDR1 and CDR2 are LGHDT and YNNKEL (reference sequence). The CDR3 here is CASSQSRTEAFF. Written as DNA, the CDR3 is TGTGCCAGCAGCCAATCCAGGACTGAAGCTTTCTTT.

The chain recombines TRBV6-1 with TRBJ2-7; tentatively, D is TRBD1 or TRBD2 (5 bases each). Trimming cost V 0 bases and J 5 bases, with 5 bases left between them. Germline values: CDR1 MNHNS, CDR2 SASEGT. The CDR3 sequence is 12 residues long. The chain's CDR3 is CASSEAGDEQYF. DNA for the CDR3: TGTGCCAGCAGTGAAGCGGGGGACGAGCAGTACTTC.

V gene TRBV19 combines with J gene TRBJ1-2; D remains ambiguous. The CDR3 has 13 amino acids. Germline lookup yields CDR1 LNHDA and CDR2 SQIVND (reference sequence). V shed 0 bases and J shed 8 bases, with 10 bases lying between them. CDR3 protein: CASSIDVIRGYTF. CDR3 in DNA: TGTGCCAGTAGTATAGATGTCATCCGAGGCTACACCTTC. The variable domain in full, completed from reference TRBV19 and TRBJ1-2, reads DGGITQSPKYLFRKEGQNVTLSCEQNLNHDAMYWYRQDPGQGLRLIYYSQIVNDFQKGDIAEGYSVSREKKESFPLTVTSAQKNPTAFYLCASSIDVIRGYTFGSGTRLTVV.

Here the CDR3 DNA reads TGCGCCAGCAGCCCCGCCCGTCGGGGCGCCGGGGAGCTGTTTTTT. Its protein product is CASSPARRGAGELFF. This sequence joins TRBV4-3 and TRBJ2-2, with D tentatively TRBD1 or TRBD2 (5 bases each). The germline V and J ends were trimmed by 4 bases and 6 bases, with 15 bases remaining between them. The germline gives CDR1 LGHNA, CDR2 YSLEER. The CDR3 covers 15 residues.

The CDR3 is CASTGLSGNTIYF. In DNA, the CDR3 is TGTGCCAGTACGGGCCTCTCTGGAAACACCATATATTTT. V gene TRBV19 combines with J gene TRBJ1-3; D is unclear. The CDR3 runs 13 residues. Trimming cost V 7 bases and J 0 bases, with 7 bases left between them. Germline CDR1 reads LNHDA; CDR2 reads SQIVND (reference sequence). Full variable domain (missing parts from reference TRBV19 and TRBJ1-3): DGGITQSPKYLFRKEGQNVTLSCEQNLNHDAMYWYRQDPGQGLRLIYYSQIVNDFQKGDIAEGYSVSREKKESFPLTVTSAQKNPTAFYLCASTGLSGNTIYFGEGSWLTVV.

This clone was detected only a few times. The V call is TRBV27, the J call TRBJ2-7; D tentatively fits TRBD1 or TRBD2 (6 bases each). CDR3 length equals 18 residues. Germline loops: CDR1 MNHEY, CDR2 SMNVEV (reference sequence). Trimming stripped 2 bases from V and 2 bases from J, with 22 bases between. The CDR3: CASSLRVRGLGSTYEQYF. In DNA form, the CDR3 reads TGTGCCAGCAGTTTAAGGGTCAGGGGACTTGGGTCCACCTACGAGCAGTACTTC.

Only one count was recorded for this clone. The V and J genes are TRBV5-4 and TRBJ2-2; tentative D call: TRBD1 (5 bases). Trimming took off 7 bases at V and 0 bases at J, with 13 bases between the two ends. The CDR3 spans 15 residues. From germline, CDR1 is SGHNT and CDR2 YYREEE (reference sequence). The CDR3 DNA reads TGTGCCAGCTCCAGGGCTTTCGCGAACACCGGGGAGCTGTTTTTT. This gives the protein CASSRAFANTGELFF.

CDR3 sequence: CASSRGANTGELFF. CDR3 nucleotide sequence: TGTGCCAGCTCGAGGGGGGCGAACACCGGGGAGCTGTTTTTT. The chain recombines TRBV9 with TRBJ2-2, with D possibly being TRBD1 or TRBD2 (6 bases each). The V gene's germline CDR1 is SGDLS and CDR2 YYNGEE. Trimming removed 7 bases at V and 0 bases at J, with 10 bases between. The CDR3 length is 14 residues.

This clone was observed a few times. This chain joins TRBV19 and TRBJ2-7; maybe TRBD1 (6 bases). CDR3 length equals 15 residues. V was pared by 3 bases and J by 5 bases, with 17 bases between. Germline lookup yields CDR1 LNHDA and CDR2 SQIVND (reference sequence). The CDR3 nucleotides read TGTGCCAGTAGTATTCAGGGGCCCGGCTGGAACGAGCAGTACTTC. Translation gives CASSIQGPGWNEQYF.

The chain employs TRBV11-2 and TRBJ2-7; D might be TRBD1 or TRBD2, each matching 5 bases. CDR1 and CDR2 (germline): SGHAT, FQNNGV. The CDR3 is made up of 17 amino acids. V gave up 0 bases and J gave up 1 base, with 16 bases separating them. The CDR3, as DNA: TGTGCCAGCAGCTTAGACTATCCGGGACGGATTTCCTACGAGCAGTACTTC. Its translation: CASSLDYPGRISYEQYF. Looking up the rest from reference TRBV11-2 and TRBJ2-7 gives the full variable domain: EAGVAQSPRYKIIEKRQSVAFWCNPISGHATLYWYQQILGQGPKLLIQFQNNGVVDDSQLPKDRFSAERLKGVDSTLKIQPAKLEDSAVYLCASSLDYPGRISYEQYFGPGTRLTVT.

This clone has just a few counts. The gene calls are TRBV6-1 and TRBJ1-1; D is ambiguous. The CDR3 has 14 amino acids. The germline V gene encodes CDR1 MNHNS and CDR2 SASEGT. Trimming took 1 base from V and 0 from J, leaving 6 bases between them. CDR3 protein: CASSEVFMNTEAFF. The CDR3 region has the DNA TGTGCCAGCAGTGAAGTCTTCATGAACACTGAAGCTTTCTTT.

V and J are TRBV7-2 and TRBJ2-4; possibly TRBD2 for D (7 bases). Trimming cost V 4 bases and J 2 bases, with 18 bases left between them. Germline V gene lookup returns CDR1 SGHTA and CDR2 FQGNSA. The CDR3 has 17 residues. The CDR3 nucleotides are TGTGCCAGCAGCTCCTTTAGGGGGGGGGTTACCAAAAACATTCAGTACTTC. The encoded protein is CASSSFRGGVTKNIQYF.

Worth noting for this clone: One base away lies a much larger clone, so this may be a sequencing read error. The chain is built from TRBV29-1 and TRBJ2-5; maybe TRBD1 (7 bases). Gene TRBJ2-7 matches the end of the DNA better, so the J call may be wrong. Germline V gives CDR1 SQVTM, CDR2 ANQGSEA. The CDR3 is 13 residues long. CDR3 residues: CSVIEGAGYEQYF. CDR3 in DNA: TGCAGCGTTATTGAGGGGGCGGGGTACGAGCAGTACTTC.

The V call is TRBV5-4, the J call TRBJ2-1, with D unresolved. Per the germline V gene, CDR1 is SGHNT and CDR2 is YYREEE (reference sequence). Trimming removed 0 bases from V and 0 bases from J, with 10 bases in between. The CDR3 is 16 residues long. CDR3 region: CASSLEAVSSYNEQFF. CDR3 in DNA: TGTGCCAGCAGCTTGGAGGCGGTGAGCTCCTACAATGAGCAGTTCTTC. Full variable domain (outside the CDR3, taken from reference TRBV5-4 and TRBJ2-1): ETGVTQSPTHLIKTRGQQVTLRCSSQSGHNTVSWYQQALGQGPQFIFQYYREEENGRGNFPPRFSGLQFPNYSSELNVNALELDDSALYLCASSLEAVSSYNEQFFGPGTRLTVL.